Listed here are 15 T cell receptor beta chains from one sample, sequenced in a study of siplizumab effects on memory and regulatory T cells. Using immunoSEQ multiplex PCR, the repertoire was profiled, and TCRdb retains in-frame clones only, with some absent. The table lists about 50,000 clones, just over 95% of them singletons. The sequenced material came from naive CD8+ T cells sorted from blood. These receptors all stem from a human donor in good health.

The V and J genes are TRBV5-6 and TRBJ2-5; D is undetermined. V shed 4 bases and J shed 3 bases, with 10 bases lying between them. This CDR3 comprises 13 residues. Germline values: CDR1 SGHDT, CDR2 YYEEEE. The CDR3 sequence: CASSPTIEETQYF. The CDR3 coding sequence is TGTGCCAGCAGCCCCACGATAGAAGAGACCCAGTACTTC.

This rearrangement joins TRBV21-1 to TRBJ2-3; TRBD2, as called in the table, went unchecked against the DNA. TRBV21-1 corresponds to a pseudogene. The CDR3 extends over 15 amino acids. The CDR3 spells CASSRAGVGTDTQYF. For the CDR3, the DNA is TGTGCCAGCAGCAGAGCGGGAGTCGGGACAGATACGCAGTATTTT.

The chain has TRBV5-1 and TRBJ1-1; 9 bases are shared with TRBD1. This CDR3 has 14 residues. J lost 4 bases, V lost 5 bases, and 6 bases had no gene match. The germline V gene encodes CDR1 SGHRS and CDR2 YFSETQ. CDR3 protein: CASRLLQGATEAFF. CDR3 nucleotide sequence: TGCGCCAGCAGACTCCTACAGGGGGCCACTGAAGCTTTCTTT.

J is TRBJ2-1 and V is TRBV9; D is possibly TRBD2 (7 bases). Germline values: CDR1 SGDLS, CDR2 YYNGEE. The CDR3 loop spans 15 amino acids. Trimming shortened V by 0 bases and J by 8 bases, and 15 bases separated the two germline ends. CDR3 DNA sequence: TGTGCCAGCAGCGTAGCTGGGGAGGGGGATTATGAGCAGTTCTTC. This sequence encodes CASSVAGEGDYEQFF.

The chain carries TRBV6-5 and TRBJ1-1, with 9 bases lining up with TRBD1. The CDR3 totals 14 residues. Germline CDR1 and CDR2: MNHEY and SVGAGI. J lost 5 bases, V lost 2 bases, and 3 bases had no gene match. In DNA form, the CDR3 reads TGTGCCAGCAGTTACGGGACAGGGAGAACTGAAGCTTTCTTT. Translating gives CASSYGTGRTEAFF.

The genes are TRBV30 and TRBJ1-1; tentative D call: TRBD1 (5 bases). V was cut by 3 bases and J by 1 base, with 6 bases left in between. In germline, CDR1 is GTSNPN, CDR2 SVGIG (reference sequence). The CDR3 is 12 residues long. CDR3 nucleotide sequence: TGTGCCTGGAGGACAGAGAACACTGAAGCTTTCTTT. Protein sequence: CAWRTENTEAFF. Drawing the rest from reference TRBV30 and TRBJ1-1, the complete variable domain is SQTIHQWPATLVQPVGSPLSLECTVEGTSNPNLYWYRQAAGRGLQLLFYSVGIGQISSEVPQNLSASRPQDRQFILSSKKLLLSDSGFYLCAWRTENTEAFFGQGTRLTVV.

This clone was seen only once. V is TRBV7-9 and J is TRBJ2-1; 15 positions match TRBD2. Germline-derived CDR1 and CDR2 are SEHNR and FQNEAQ (reference sequence). The CDR3 loop spans 16 amino acids. Trimming took 5 bases from V and 8 from J; bases not matched to a gene: 7. CDR3 coding DNA: TGTGCCAGCAGCCAATGGACTAGCGGGAGGGTCGATGAGCAGTTCTTC. This sequence encodes CASSQWTSGRVDEQFF.

The genes are TRBV19 and TRBJ2-7; D is possibly TRBD1 or TRBD2 (5 bases each). Germline V gene sequence: CDR1 LNHDA, CDR2 SQIVND (reference sequence). CDR3 size: 12 residues. Trimming pared 3 bases from V and 3 bases from J, leaving 6 bases between. The CDR3 reads CASSMGVYEQYF. The CDR3 DNA reads as TGTGCCAGTAGTATGGGGGTCTACGAGCAGTACTTC.

The V call is TRBV9, the J call TRBJ2-7; 11 bases fit TRBD2. This CDR3 is built from 14 residues. The germline CDR1 and CDR2 sequences are SGDLS and YYNGEE. Trimming removed 4 bases from V and 2 bases from J; junction bases left unmatched: 2. This CDR3 reads CASSPSGRTYEQYF. Here the CDR3 DNA reads TGTGCCAGCAGCCCTAGCGGGAGGACCTACGAGCAGTACTTC.

This chain uses TRBV5-6 with TRBJ2-3; 10 bases are shared with TRBD2. With V trimmed by 5 bases and J by 4 bases, 7 bases remained unmatched. The CDR3 is 15 residues long. Germline V lookup: CDR1 SGHDT, CDR2 YYEEEE. The CDR3 DNA follows: TGTGCCAGCAGTCCCACTAGCGGGGACTCAGATACGCAGTATTTT. Protein product: CASSPTSGDSDTQYF.

The chain is built from TRBV18 and TRBJ2-1; no definite D call. The CDR3 totals 12 residues. V was clipped by 5 bases and J by 5 bases, with 7 bases between them. CDR1 is KGHSH and CDR2 is LQKENI in the germline V gene. The CDR3 DNA sequence: TGTGCCAGCTCATACAGCAACAATGAGCAGTTCTTC. It translates to CASSYSNNEQFF.

The rearrangement links TRBV19 to TRBJ2-2, with D unclear. The CDR3 spans 15 residues. Trimming left V 0 bases short and J 0 bases short, with 5 bases between. Germline V CDR1 and CDR2: LNHDA, SQIVND (reference sequence). The CDR3 coding sequence is TGTGCCAGTAGTATAGACCCCCCGAACACCGGGGAGCTGTTTTTT. It yields the protein CASSIDPPNTGELFF. Together with reference TRBV19 and TRBJ2-2, the CDR3 gives the full variable domain: DGGITQSPKYLFRKEGQNVTLSCEQNLNHDAMYWYRQDPGQGLRLIYYSQIVNDFQKGDIAEGYSVSREKKESFPLTVTSAQKNPTAFYLCASSIDPPNTGELFFGEGSRLTVL.

The rearrangement joins TRBV9 to TRBJ2-1; no firm D call. The CDR3 runs 11 residues. Trimming left V 0 bases short and J 9 bases short, with 4 bases between. Germline CDR1 is SGDLS and CDR2 is YYNGEE. This CDR3 reads CASSVGGEQFF. CDR3 DNA: TGTGCCAGCAGCGTAGGGGGTGAGCAGTTCTTC.

The V call is TRBV6-5, the J call TRBJ2-1, with 8 bases identical to TRBD2. Germline lookup yields CDR1 MNHEY and CDR2 SVGAGI. The CDR3 is 16 residues long. Trimming took 0 bases from V and 1 from J; bases not matched to a gene: 2. DNA of the CDR3: TGTGCCAGCAGTTACTCAGCGGGAGTTTCCTACAATGAGCAGTTCTTC. It is translated as CASSYSAGVSYNEQFF.

This chain joins TRBV29-1 and TRBJ2-1, with 14 nucleotides matching TRBD2. The V gene's germline CDR1 is SQVTM and CDR2 ANQGSEA. V lost 3 bases to trimming and J lost 0 bases; unmatched junction nucleotides: 1. The CDR3 consists of 16 residues. CDR3 nucleotides: TGCAGCGTTGAGGGGACTAGCGGGAGCTCCTACAATGAGCAGTTCTTC. This gives the protein CSVEGTSGSSYNEQFF.